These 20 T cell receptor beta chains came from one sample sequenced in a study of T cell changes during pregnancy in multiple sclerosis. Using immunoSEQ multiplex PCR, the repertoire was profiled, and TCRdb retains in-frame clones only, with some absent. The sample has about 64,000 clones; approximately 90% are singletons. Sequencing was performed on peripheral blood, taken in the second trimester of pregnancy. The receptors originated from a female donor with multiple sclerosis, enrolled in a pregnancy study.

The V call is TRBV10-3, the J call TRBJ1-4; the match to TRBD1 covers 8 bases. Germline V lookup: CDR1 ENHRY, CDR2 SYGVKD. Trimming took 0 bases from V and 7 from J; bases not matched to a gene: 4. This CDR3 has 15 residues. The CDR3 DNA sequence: TGTGCCATCAGTGAGTCGACAGGGGCCGGTGAAAAACTGTTTTTT. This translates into CAISESTGAGEKLFF.

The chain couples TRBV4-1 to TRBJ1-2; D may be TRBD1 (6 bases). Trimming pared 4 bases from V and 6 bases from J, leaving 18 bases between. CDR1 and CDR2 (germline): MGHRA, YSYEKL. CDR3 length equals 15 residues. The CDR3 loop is CASSPRHRETDGYTF. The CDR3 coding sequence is TGCGCCAGCAGCCCTCGCCACAGGGAGACGGATGGCTACACCTTC.

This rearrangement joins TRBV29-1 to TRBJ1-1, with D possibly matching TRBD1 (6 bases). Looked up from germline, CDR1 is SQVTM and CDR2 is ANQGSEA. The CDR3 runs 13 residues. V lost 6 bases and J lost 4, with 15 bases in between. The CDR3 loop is CSVQDRRRTEAFF. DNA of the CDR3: TGCAGCGTCCAAGACAGGAGACGCACTGAAGCTTTCTTT.

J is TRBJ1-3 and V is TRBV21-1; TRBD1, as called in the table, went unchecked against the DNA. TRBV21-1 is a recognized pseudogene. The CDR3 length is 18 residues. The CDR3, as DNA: TGTGCCAGCAGCAAACTCGGTGTCCAGGGGGCATCTGGAAACACCATATATTTT. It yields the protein CASSKLGVQGASGNTIYF.

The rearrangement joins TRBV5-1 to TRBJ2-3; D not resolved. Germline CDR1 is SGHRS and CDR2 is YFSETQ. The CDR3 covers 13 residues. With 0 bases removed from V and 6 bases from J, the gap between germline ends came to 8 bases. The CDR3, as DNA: TGCGCCAGCAGCTTGGCCGCGAAGGATACGCAGTATTTT. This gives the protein CASSLAAKDTQYF.

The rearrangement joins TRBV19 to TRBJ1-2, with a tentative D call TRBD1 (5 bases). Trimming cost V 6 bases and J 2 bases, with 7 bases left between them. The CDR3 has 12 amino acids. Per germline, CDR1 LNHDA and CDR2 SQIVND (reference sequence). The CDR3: CASSDRNYGYTF. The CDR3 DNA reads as TGTGCCAGTAGCGACAGAAACTATGGCTACACCTTC.

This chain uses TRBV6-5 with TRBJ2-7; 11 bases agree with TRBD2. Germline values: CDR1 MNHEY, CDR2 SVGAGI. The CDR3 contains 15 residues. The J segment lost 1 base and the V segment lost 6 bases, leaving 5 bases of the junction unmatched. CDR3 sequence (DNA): TGTGCCAGCAGGAAACTAGCGGGGGTTTCCTACGAGCAGTACTTC. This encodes CASRKLAGVSYEQYF.

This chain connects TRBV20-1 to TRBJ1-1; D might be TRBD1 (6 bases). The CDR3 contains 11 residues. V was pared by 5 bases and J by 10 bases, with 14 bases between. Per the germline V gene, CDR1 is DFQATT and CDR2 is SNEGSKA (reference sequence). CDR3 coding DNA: TGCAGTGCTGCCTCCGGGACACGAGCTTTCTTT. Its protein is CSAASGTRAFF.

CDR3 sequence (DNA): TGTGCCAGTAGTAGAAGAAGACAGGGGTTCGACTACGAGCAGTACTTC. This translates into CASSRRRQGFDYEQYF. This chain connects TRBV19 to TRBJ2-7, with TRBD1 matching 8 bases. CDR3 length: 16 amino acids. The germline gives CDR1 LNHDA, CDR2 SQIVND (reference sequence). Trimming removed 4 bases from V and 3 bases from J; junction bases left unmatched: 11.

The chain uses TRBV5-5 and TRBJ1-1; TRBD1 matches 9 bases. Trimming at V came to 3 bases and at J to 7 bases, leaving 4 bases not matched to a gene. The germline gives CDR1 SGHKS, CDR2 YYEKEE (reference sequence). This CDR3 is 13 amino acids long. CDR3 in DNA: TGTGCCAGCAGCTGGACAGGGGCTGGTGAAGCTTTCTTT. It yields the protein CASSWTGAGEAFF.

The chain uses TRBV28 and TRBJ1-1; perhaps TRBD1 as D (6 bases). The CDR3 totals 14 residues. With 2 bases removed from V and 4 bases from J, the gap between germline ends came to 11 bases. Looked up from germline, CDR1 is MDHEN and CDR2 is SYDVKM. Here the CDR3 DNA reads TGTGCCAGCAGTTTACAGGGGACGATCACTGAAGCTTTCTTT. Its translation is CASSLQGTITEAFF.

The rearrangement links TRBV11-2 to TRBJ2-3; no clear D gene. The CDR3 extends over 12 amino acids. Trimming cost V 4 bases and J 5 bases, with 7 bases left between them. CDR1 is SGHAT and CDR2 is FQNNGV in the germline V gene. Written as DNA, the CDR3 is TGTGCCAGCAGCTACAGACGAGATACGCAGTATTTT. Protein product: CASSYRRDTQYF.

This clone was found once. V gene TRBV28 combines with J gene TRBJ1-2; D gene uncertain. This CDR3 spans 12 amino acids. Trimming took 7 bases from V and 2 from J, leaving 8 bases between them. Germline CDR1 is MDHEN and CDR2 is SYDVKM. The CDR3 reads CASTYANYGYTF. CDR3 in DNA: TGTGCCAGCACCTACGCGAACTATGGCTACACCTTC.

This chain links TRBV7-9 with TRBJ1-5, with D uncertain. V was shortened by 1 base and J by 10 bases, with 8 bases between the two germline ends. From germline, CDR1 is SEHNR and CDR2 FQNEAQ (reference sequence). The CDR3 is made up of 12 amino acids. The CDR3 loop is CASSLGGGPQHF. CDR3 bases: TGTGCCAGCAGCTTAGGTGGCGGACCCCAGCATTTT.

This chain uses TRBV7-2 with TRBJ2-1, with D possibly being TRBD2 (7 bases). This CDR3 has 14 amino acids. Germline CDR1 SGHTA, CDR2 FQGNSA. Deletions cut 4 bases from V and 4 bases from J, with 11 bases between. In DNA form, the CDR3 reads TGTGCCAGCAGCTGGGGGGGACATTACAATGAGCAGTTCTTC. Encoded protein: CASSWGGHYNEQFF.

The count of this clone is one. In DNA, the CDR3 is TGCGCCAGCAGCCAAGAGCTTGACACCTCCTACGAGCAGTACTTC. Translation: CASSQELDTSYEQYF. The V call is TRBV4-1, the J call TRBJ2-7, with D uncertain. The CDR3 consists of 15 residues. Trimming left V 0 bases short and J 0 bases short, with 9 bases between. Germline assignment: CDR1 MGHRA and CDR2 YSYEKL.

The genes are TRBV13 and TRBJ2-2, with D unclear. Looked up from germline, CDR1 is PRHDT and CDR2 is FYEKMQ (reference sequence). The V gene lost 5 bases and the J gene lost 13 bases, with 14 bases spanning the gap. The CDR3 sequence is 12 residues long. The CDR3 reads CASSNTHGGLFF. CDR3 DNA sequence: TGTGCCAGCAGCAATACTCACGGCGGGCTGTTTTTT.

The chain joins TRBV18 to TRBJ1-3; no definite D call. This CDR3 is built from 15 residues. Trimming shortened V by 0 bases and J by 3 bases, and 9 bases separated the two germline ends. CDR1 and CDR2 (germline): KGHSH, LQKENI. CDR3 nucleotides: TGTGCCAGCTCACCACCGTCAGGCGTTGGAAACACCATATATTTT. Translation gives CASSPPSGVGNTIYF.

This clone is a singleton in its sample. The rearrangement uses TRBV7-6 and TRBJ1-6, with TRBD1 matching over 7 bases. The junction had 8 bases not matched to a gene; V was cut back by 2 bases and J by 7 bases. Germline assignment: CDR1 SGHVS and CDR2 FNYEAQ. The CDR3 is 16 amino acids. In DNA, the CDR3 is TGTGCCAGCAGCTTATATAAGGGGGCCCAAAATTCACCCCTCCACTTT. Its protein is CASSLYKGAQNSPLHF.

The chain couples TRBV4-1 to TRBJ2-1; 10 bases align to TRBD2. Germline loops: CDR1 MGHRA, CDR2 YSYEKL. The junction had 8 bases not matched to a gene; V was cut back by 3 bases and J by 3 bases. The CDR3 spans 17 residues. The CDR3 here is CASSQGPRTSGYNEQFF. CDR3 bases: TGCGCCAGCAGCCAGGGGCCTAGGACTAGCGGCTACAATGAGCAGTTCTTC.